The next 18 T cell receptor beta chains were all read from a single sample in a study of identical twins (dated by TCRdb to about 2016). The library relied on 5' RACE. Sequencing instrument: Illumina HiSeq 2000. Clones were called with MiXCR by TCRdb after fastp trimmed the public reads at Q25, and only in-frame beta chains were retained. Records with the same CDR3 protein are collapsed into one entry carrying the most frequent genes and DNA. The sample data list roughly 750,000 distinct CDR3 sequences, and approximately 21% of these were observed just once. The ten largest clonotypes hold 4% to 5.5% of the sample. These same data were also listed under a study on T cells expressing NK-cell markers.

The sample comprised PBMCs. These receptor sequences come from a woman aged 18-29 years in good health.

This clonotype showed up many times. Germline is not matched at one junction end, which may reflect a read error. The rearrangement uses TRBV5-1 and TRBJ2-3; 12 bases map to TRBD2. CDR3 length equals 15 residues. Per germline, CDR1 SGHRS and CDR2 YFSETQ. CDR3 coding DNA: TGTGCCAGCAGCCTACTAGCGGGAGGTGCAGATACGCAGTATTTT. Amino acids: CASSLLAGGADTQYF.

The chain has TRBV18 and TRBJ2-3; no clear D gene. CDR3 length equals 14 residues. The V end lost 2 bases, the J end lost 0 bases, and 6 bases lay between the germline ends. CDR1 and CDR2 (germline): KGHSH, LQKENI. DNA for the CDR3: TGTGCCAGCTCACCAATACCGAGCACAGATACGCAGTATTTT. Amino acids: CASSPIPSTDTQYF.

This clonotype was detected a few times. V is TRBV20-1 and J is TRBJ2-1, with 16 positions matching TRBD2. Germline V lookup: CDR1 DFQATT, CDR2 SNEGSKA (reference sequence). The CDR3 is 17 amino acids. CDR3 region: CSRRGLAGGPSRNEQFF. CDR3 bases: TGCAGCCGTAGGGGACTAGCGGGAGGGCCCTCTAGGAATGAGCAGTTCTTC.

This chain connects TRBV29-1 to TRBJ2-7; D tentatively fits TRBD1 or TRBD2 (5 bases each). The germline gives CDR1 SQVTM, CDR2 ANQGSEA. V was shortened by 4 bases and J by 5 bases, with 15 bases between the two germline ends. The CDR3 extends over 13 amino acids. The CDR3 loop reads CSVAGRGVHEQYF. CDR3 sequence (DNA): TGCAGCGTTGCCGGCCGAGGGGTCCACGAGCAGTACTTC.

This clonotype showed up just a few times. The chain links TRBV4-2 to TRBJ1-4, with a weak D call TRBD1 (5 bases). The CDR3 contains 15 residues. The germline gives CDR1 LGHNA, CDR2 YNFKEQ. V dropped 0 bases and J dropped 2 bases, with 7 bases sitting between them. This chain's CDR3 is CASSQEDSTNEKLFF. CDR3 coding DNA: TGTGCCAGCAGCCAAGAAGACAGCACTAATGAAAAACTGTTTTTT.

The CDR3 spells CASSPLPPTSGGAHEQFF. CDR3 nucleotide sequence: TGTGCCAGCAGTCCTCTGCCCCCTACTAGCGGGGGGGCCCATGAGCAGTTCTTC. The chain employs TRBV12-3 or TRBV12-4 and TRBJ2-1; 13 bases match TRBD2. The CDR3 is 18 amino acids. The V gene end was trimmed by 5 bases and the J gene end by 8 bases; junction bases not matched to a gene: 15.

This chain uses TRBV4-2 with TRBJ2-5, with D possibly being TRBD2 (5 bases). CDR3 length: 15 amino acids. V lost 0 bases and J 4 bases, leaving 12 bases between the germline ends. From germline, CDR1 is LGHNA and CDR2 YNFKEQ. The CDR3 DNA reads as TGTGCCAGCAGCCAAGATCTTAGCGTGGGAGAGACCCAGTACTTC. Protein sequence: CASSQDLSVGETQYF.

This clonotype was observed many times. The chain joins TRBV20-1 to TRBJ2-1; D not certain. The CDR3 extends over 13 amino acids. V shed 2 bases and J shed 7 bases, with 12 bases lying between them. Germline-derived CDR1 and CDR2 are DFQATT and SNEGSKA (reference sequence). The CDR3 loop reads CSARRPSGNEQFF. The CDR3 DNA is TGCAGTGCTAGACGGCCTTCTGGGAATGAGCAGTTCTTC.

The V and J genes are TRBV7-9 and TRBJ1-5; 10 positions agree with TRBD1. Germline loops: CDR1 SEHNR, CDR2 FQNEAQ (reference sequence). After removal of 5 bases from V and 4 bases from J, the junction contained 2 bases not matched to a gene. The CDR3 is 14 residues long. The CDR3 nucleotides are TGTGCCAGCAGCGGGACAGGGGAGAATCAGCCCCAGCATTTT. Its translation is CASSGTGENQPQHF.

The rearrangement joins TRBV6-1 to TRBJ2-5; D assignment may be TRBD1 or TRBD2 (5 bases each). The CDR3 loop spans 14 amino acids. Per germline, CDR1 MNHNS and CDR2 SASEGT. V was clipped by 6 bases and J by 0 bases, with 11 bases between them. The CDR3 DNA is TGTGCCAGCAGCCGGGACGCCGACCAAGAGACCCAGTACTTC. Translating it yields CASSRDADQETQYF.

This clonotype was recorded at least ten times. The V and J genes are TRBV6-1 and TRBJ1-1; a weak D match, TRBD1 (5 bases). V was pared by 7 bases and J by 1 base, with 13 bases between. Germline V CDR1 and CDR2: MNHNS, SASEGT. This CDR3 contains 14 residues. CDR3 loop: CASKRETANTEAFF. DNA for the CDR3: TGTGCCAGCAAGCGAGAGACAGCGAACACTGAAGCTTTCTTT.

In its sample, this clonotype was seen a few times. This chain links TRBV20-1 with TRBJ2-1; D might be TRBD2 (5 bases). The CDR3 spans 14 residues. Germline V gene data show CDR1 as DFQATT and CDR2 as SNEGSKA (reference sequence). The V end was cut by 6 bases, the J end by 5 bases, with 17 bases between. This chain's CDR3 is CSARRQRRNNEQFF. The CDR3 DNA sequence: TGCAGTGCAAGGCGGCAGCGGAGGAACAATGAGCAGTTCTTC.

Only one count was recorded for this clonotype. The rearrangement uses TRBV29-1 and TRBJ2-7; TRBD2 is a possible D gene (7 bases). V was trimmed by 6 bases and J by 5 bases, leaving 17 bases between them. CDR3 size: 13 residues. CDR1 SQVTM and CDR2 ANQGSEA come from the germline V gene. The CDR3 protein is CSVWGAGRDEQYF. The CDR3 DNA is TGCAGCGTCTGGGGGGCAGGGAGGGACGAGCAGTACTTC.

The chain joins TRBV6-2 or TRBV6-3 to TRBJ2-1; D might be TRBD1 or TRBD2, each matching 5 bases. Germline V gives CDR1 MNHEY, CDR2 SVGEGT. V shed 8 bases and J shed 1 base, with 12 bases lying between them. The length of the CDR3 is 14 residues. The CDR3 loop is CASFGTESYNEQFF. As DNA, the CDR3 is TGTGCCAGCTTCGGGACCGAATCCTACAATGAGCAGTTCTTC.

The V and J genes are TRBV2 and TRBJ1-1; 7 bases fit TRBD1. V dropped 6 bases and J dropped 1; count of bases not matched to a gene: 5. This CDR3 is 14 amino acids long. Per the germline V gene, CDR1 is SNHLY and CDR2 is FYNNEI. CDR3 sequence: CASSGQVSNTEAFF. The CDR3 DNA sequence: TGTGCCAGCAGCGGACAGGTGTCGAACACTGAAGCTTTCTTT.

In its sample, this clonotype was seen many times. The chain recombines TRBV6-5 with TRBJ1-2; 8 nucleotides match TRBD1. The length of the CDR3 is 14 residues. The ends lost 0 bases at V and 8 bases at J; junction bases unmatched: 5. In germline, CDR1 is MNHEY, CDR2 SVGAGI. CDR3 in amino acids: CASSYSLTGGGYTF. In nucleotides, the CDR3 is TGTGCCAGCAGTTACTCGTTAACAGGGGGAGGCTACACCTTC.

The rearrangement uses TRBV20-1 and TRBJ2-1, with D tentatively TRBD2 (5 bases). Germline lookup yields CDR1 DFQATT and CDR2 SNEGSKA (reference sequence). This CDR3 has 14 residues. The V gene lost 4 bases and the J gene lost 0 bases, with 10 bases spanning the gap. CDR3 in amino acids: CSATLTSSYNEQFF. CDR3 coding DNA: TGCAGTGCTACATTAACTAGCTCCTACAATGAGCAGTTCTTC.

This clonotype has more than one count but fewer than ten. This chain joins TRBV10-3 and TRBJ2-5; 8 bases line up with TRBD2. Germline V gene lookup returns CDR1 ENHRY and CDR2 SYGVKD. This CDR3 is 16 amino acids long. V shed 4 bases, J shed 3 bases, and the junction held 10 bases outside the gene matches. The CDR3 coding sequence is TGTGCCATCAGTGTTGCAGCGGGAGACCTAGAAGAGACCCAGTACTTC. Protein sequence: CAISVAAGDLEETQYF.